This T cell receptor (beta chain) was sequenced for a study of post-analysis software for immune sequencing data. Notes on this clonotype: Its antigen is unidentified.

The TCR beta cDNA libraries contained unique molecular identifiers. TCRdb independently ran MiXCR on the PCR reads; one entry per CDR3 protein. The data hold around 710,000 distinct CDR3 sequences, with about half observed a single time. The CDR3 contains 14 residues. The germline V gene encodes CDR1 SGHTA and CDR2 FQGTGA. Deletions cut 5 bases from V and 8 bases from J, with 16 bases between. Study outcomes and limitations: TRBV5-6, TRBV5-1 and TRBV20-1 belonged to a set of roughly 5 TRBV segments that were more frequent in patients than controls.

Sequences were obtained from blood. The receptor's source is a girl under 18 with multiple sclerosis. The chain is built from TRBV7-3 and TRBJ2-1; possible D gene TRBD2, 6 bases. In nucleotides, the CDR3 is TGTGCCAGCAGCCTAAGGGACTTTAGGGATGAGCAGTTCTTC. Amino acids: CASSLRDFRDEQFF.